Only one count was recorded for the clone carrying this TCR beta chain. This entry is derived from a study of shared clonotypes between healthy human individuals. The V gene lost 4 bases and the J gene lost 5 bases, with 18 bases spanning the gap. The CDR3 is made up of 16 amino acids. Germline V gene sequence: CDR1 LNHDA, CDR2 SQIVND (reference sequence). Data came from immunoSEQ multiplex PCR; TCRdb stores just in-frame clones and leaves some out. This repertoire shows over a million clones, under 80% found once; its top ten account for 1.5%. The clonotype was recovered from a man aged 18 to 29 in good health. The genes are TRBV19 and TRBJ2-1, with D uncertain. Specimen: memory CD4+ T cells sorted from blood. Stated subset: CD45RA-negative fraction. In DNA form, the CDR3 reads TGTGCCAGTAGTAATCTAGGTGGACCTCCCAACAATGAGCAGTTCTTC. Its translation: CASSNLGGPPNNEQFF.